The 4 T cell receptor beta chains in this list originate from one sample, sequenced in a study of blood T cell repertoires in COVID-19. Here immunoSEQ multiplex PCR was the method, and the copy in TCRdb shows in-frame clones only, minus some. The sample shows more than 250,000 clones, less than 85% of them seen only once. Source material: peripheral blood. The receptors shown here come from a man aged 55-75 years who had recovered from COVID-19.

The table lists this clone with a few counts. Other DNA sequences within the sample encode an identical CDR3. This chain uses TRBV5-1 with TRBJ2-1, with TRBD2 matching 9 bases. The CDR3 contains 15 residues. With 2 bases clipped from V and 3 bases from J, the junction kept 3 bases outside the gene matches. The germline V gene has CDR1 SGHRS and CDR2 YFSETQ. CDR3 sequence: CASSLQRGDYNEQFF. CDR3 DNA sequence: TGCGCCAGCAGCTTACAGCGGGGGGACTACAATGAGCAGTTCTTC.

This clone was detected once. V usage is TRBV5-8 and J usage is TRBJ2-6; D call uncertain. The V end lost 0 bases, the J end lost 0 bases, and 13 bases lay between the germline ends. The CDR3 is made up of 18 amino acids. Germline values: CDR1 SGHTS, CDR2 YDEGEE. CDR3 coding DNA: TGTGCCAGCAGCTTGGTCAGAATCGCTAGCTCTGGGGCCAACGTCCTGACTTTC. This translates into CASSLVRIASSGANVLTF.

This clone was recorded only once. The rearrangement uses TRBV30 and TRBJ1-2, with TRBD1 identical over 7 bases. In germline, CDR1 is GTSNPN, CDR2 SVGIG (reference sequence). The J segment lost 8 bases and the V segment lost 0 bases, leaving 6 bases of the junction unmatched. This CDR3 contains 13 residues. The CDR3, as DNA: TGTGCCTGGAGTGTATCAGGGGGTAGCGGCTACACCTTC. Its protein product is CAWSVSGGSGYTF.

This clone was counted once. The gene calls are TRBV28 and TRBJ2-2; 8 bases agree with TRBD1. The CDR3 covers 16 residues. Trimming took 4 bases from V and 2 from J; bases not matched to a gene: 6. Germline V gene data show CDR1 as MDHEN and CDR2 as SYDVKM. In DNA form, the CDR3 reads TGTGCCAGCAGTTGGACAGGGCCGGGAAACACCGGGGAGCTGTTTTTT. This translates into CASSWTGPGNTGELFF.